A single sample gave rise to the 12 T cell receptor beta chains below, sequenced in a study of blood T cells in healthy people across ages. A second PCR of 7 to 11 cycles used a sample-barcoded 5' primer and a J-beta primer mix. TCRdb recomputed calls from the 5' RACE reads with MiXCR, one row per CDR3 protein. The sample lists approximately 900,000 distinct CDR3 sequences; about 48% were seen once. Sequenced material: blood. The origin of the receptors is a man aged 25 to 40 in good health.

The chain is built from TRBV3-1 and TRBJ2-6, with unresolved D. The CDR3 is 16 residues long. Trimming pared 0 bases from V and 4 bases from J, leaving 10 bases between. Looked up from germline, CDR1 is LGHDT and CDR2 is YNNKEL (reference sequence). The CDR3 loop reads CASSQDFGSGANVLTF. CDR3 DNA sequence: TGTGCCAGCAGCCAAGATTTCGGTTCCGGGGCCAACGTCCTGACTTTC.

The V and J genes are TRBV6-1 and TRBJ2-7, with 8 bases matching TRBD2. CDR1 and CDR2 (germline): MNHNS, SASEGT. V dropped 8 bases and J dropped 4; count of bases not matched to a gene: 13. The CDR3 spans 15 residues. As DNA, the CDR3 is TGTGCCAGCCGTGTCGGTCGCGGGGGGTTTTACGAGCAGTACTTC. As protein: CASRVGRGGFYEQYF.

This chain uses TRBV7-2 with TRBJ2-1, with TRBD2 matching over 8 bases. The length of the CDR3 is 16 residues. V lost 1 base, J lost 7 bases, and 9 bases stayed unmatched. Germline V CDR1 and CDR2: SGHTA, FQGNSA. CDR3 bases: TGTGCCAGCAGCTTAGGGCCCCCGGGAGGGGGTAATGAGCAGTTCTTC. Encoded protein: CASSLGPPGGGNEQFF. The full variable domain, its missing parts supplied by reference TRBV7-2 and TRBJ2-1, is GAGVSQSPSNKVTEKGKDVELRCDPISGHTALYWYRQSLGQGLEFLIYFQGNSAPDKSGLPSDRFSAERTGGSVSTLTIQRTQQEDSAVYLCASSLGPPGGGNEQFFGPGTRLTVL.

This clonotype was found many times. J is TRBJ1-1 and V is TRBV7-2; no reliable D call. CDR1 is SGHTA and CDR2 is FQGNSA in the germline V gene. This CDR3 contains 11 residues. With 5 bases removed from V and 11 bases from J, the gap between germline ends came to 12 bases. Here the CDR3 DNA reads TGTGCCAGCAGCCAAACCGCACAGGCTTTCTTT. Residues: CASSQTAQAFF.

In its sample, this clonotype was seen a few times. The chain employs TRBV29-1 and TRBJ1-2; D perhaps matches TRBD1 (5 bases). The CDR3 runs to 14 residues. The V end lost 0 bases, the J end lost 4 bases, and 12 bases lay between the germline ends. CDR1 is SQVTM, CDR2 ANQGSEA, per germline. CDR3 sequence reads: CSVEDRSGSYGYTF. In nucleotides, the CDR3 is TGCAGCGTTGAAGATCGCTCAGGGAGCTATGGCTACACCTTC.

The V gene is TRBV18, the J gene TRBJ1-4, with no clear D. Germline CDR1 reads KGHSH; CDR2 reads LQKENI. The V end lost 1 base, the J end lost 8 bases, and 8 bases lay between the germline ends. The CDR3 length is 13 residues. The CDR3 DNA sequence: TGTGCCAGCTCACCACTTGATCGGGAAAAACTGTTTTTT. Translating it yields CASSPLDREKLFF.

This clonotype was found a few times. Sequence at one end of the junction differs from germline and may be a read error. This sequence joins TRBV7-7 and TRBJ2-3, with a tentative D call TRBD1 (6 bases). Germline-derived CDR1 and CDR2 are SSHAT and FNYEAQ (reference sequence). The CDR3 contains 14 residues. CDR3: CASSYDRSTDTQYF. CDR3 DNA: TGTGCTAGCAGCTACGACAGGAGCACAGATACGCAGTATTTT.

This sequence joins TRBV20-1 and TRBJ2-1; D might be TRBD2 (6 bases). The germline V gene has CDR1 DFQATT and CDR2 SNEGSKA (reference sequence). V was cut by 6 bases and J by 3 bases, with 15 bases left in between. The CDR3 contains 14 residues. CDR3 nucleotide sequence: TGCAGTGCCACGGGGGTTCGAAACTACAATGAGCAGTTCTTC. The encoded protein is CSATGVRNYNEQFF.

The chain recombines TRBV12-3 or TRBV12-4 with TRBJ2-7; D is undetermined. Trimming took off 4 bases at V and 0 bases at J, with 19 bases between the two ends. This CDR3 spans 17 amino acids. The CDR3 loop is CASSSKDVSLLSYEQYF. CDR3 DNA: TGTGCCAGCAGTTCGAAGGATGTCTCCCTCCTCTCCTACGAGCAGTACTTC.

V is TRBV28 and J is TRBJ1-5; D unclear. Germline CDR1 reads MDHEN; CDR2 reads SYDVKM. Trimming removed 2 bases at V and 0 bases at J, with 8 bases between. This CDR3 has 15 residues. CDR3 bases: TGTGCCAGCAGTTTAAGAGTGAATAGCAATCAGCCCCAGCATTTT. It yields the protein CASSLRVNSNQPQHF.

J is TRBJ1-2 and V is TRBV12-3 or TRBV12-4, with unresolved D. Trimming pared 5 bases from V and 0 bases from J, leaving 10 bases between. The CDR3 spans 14 residues. The CDR3 nucleotides are TGTGCCAGCAGTGTGTGGGGTTCTAACTATGGCTACACCTTC. Translation gives CASSVWGSNYGYTF.

This clonotype has just one count. The chain links TRBV28 to TRBJ2-5; 10 bases agree with TRBD2. Germline V CDR1 and CDR2: MDHEN, SYDVKM. The CDR3 consists of 17 residues. V shed 4 bases, J shed 2 bases, and the junction held 10 bases outside the gene matches. CDR3 in amino acids: CASSYATSGERQETQYF. DNA for the CDR3: TGTGCCAGCAGTTATGCCACTAGCGGGGAGCGGCAAGAGACCCAGTACTTC. The complete variable domain, with remaining parts taken from reference TRBV28 and TRBJ2-5, reads DVKVTQSSRYLVKRTGEKVFLECVQDMDHENMFWYRQDPGLGLRLIYFSYDVKMKEKGDIPEGYSVSREKKERFSLILESASTNQTSMYLCASSYATSGERQETQYFGPGTRLLVL.